The T cell receptor beta chain described here comes from a study of T-cell memory formation after mild COVID-19. The CDR3 has 14 residues. V lost 6 bases and J lost 8, with 17 bases in between. Germline V lookup: CDR1 MNHEY, CDR2 SVGAGI. TCRdb reanalysed the 5' RACE reads using MiXCR and keeps one entry per CDR3 protein. The sample records roughly 130,000 distinct CDR3 sequences, about a sixth being singletons. The origin of this receptor is a man aged 18-30 years who had mild COVID-19 (a few samples of this study predate the infection). Cell type and time point are not known. The chain joins TRBV6-5 to TRBJ2-1; D could derive from TRBD1 or TRBD2 (5 bases each). The sequenced material came from PBMCs or a T cell subset sorted from them (not recorded which). For the CDR3, the DNA is TGTGCCAGCAGCCCCAGGGACGCCTATGATGAGCAGTTCTTC. This translates into CASSPRDAYDEQFF.